These 26 T cell receptor beta chains were all obtained from the same sample, sequenced in a study of cytomegalovirus exposure and HLA in healthy donors. The PCR employed 60 Vbeta primers together with 13 Jbeta primers. Using immunoSEQ multiplex PCR, the repertoire was profiled, and TCRdb retains in-frame clones only, with some absent. The sample includes about 180,000 clones, 70% to 85% of them seen just once. Sequencing was performed on PBMCs. All receptors derive from a woman aged 55-70 years in good health and CMV-seropositive.

The rearrangement uses TRBV30 and TRBJ1-5; tentative D call: TRBD1 (5 bases). The V gene's germline CDR1 is GTSNPN and CDR2 SVGIG (reference sequence). V lost 5 bases to trimming and J lost 2 bases, with 10 bases between them. This CDR3 contains 13 residues. The CDR3 DNA reads as TGTGCCTGGTGGGGAGGGGGCAATCAGCCCCAGCATTTT. Translating gives CAWWGGGNQPQHF.

A few counts support this clone. The J gene is TRBJ1-6, the V gene TRBV6-5, with 8 nucleotides matching TRBD1. V gave up 0 bases and J gave up 8 bases; unmatched junction bases: 3. Germline CDR1 is MNHEY and CDR2 is SVGAGI. This CDR3 region has 15 residues. CDR3 region: CASSYSTDRDSPLHF. CDR3 in DNA: TGTGCCAGCAGTTACTCTACGGACAGGGATTCACCCCTCCACTTT.

This chain links TRBV28 with TRBJ1-4; 8 nucleotides align to TRBD1. Germline V gives CDR1 MDHEN, CDR2 SYDVKM. The ends lost 1 base at V and 8 bases at J; junction bases unmatched: 3. The CDR3 loop spans 14 amino acids. DNA of the CDR3: TGTGCCAGCAGTTTATCAGGGGGCTACGAAAAACTGTTTTTT. It is translated as CASSLSGGYEKLFF.

The chain couples TRBV11-2 to TRBJ2-1, with D hard to call. This CDR3 contains 15 residues. Germline assignment: CDR1 SGHAT and CDR2 FQNNGV. V gave up 5 bases and J gave up 5 bases, with 16 bases separating them. The CDR3 protein is CASSLRYSLDNEQFF. In DNA form, the CDR3 reads TGTGCCAGCAGCCTCAGGTATTCCCTGGACAATGAGCAGTTCTTC.

The genes are TRBV7-8 and TRBJ2-2; 15 bases align to TRBD2. There are 17 residues in the CDR3. The J segment lost 4 bases and the V segment lost 5 bases, leaving 5 bases of the junction unmatched. Per germline, CDR1 SGHVS and CDR2 FQNEAQ. The CDR3 reads CASSPRTSGRGTGELFF. In nucleotides, the CDR3 is TGTGCCAGCAGCCCCCGGACTAGCGGGAGGGGCACCGGGGAGCTGTTTTTT.

This clone was detected only once. The rearrangement uses TRBV4-1 and TRBJ2-7; D is possibly TRBD1 (5 bases). The germline gives CDR1 MGHRA, CDR2 YSYEKL. Trimming took 6 bases from V and 2 from J, leaving 11 bases between them. The CDR3 covers 13 residues. DNA of the CDR3: TGCGCCAGCAGTCCCAGGGTCGCCTACGAGCAGTACTTC. Translating gives CASSPRVAYEQYF.

This clone was recorded a few times. The V gene is TRBV9, the J gene TRBJ1-1, with a tentative D call TRBD1 (5 bases). The CDR3 consists of 14 residues. Per germline, CDR1 SGDLS and CDR2 YYNGEE. Trimming removed 5 bases from V and 5 bases from J, with 16 bases in between. CDR3 bases: TGTGCCAGCAGTGGGGTGAGGAGACAGACTGAAGCTTTCTTT. Translation: CASSGVRRQTEAFF.

V gene TRBV7-2 combines with J gene TRBJ1-6; tentatively, D is TRBD1 (6 bases). The CDR3 spans 14 residues. Trimming shortened V by 6 bases and J by 5 bases, and 11 bases separated the two germline ends. Germline V gene sequence: CDR1 SGHTA, CDR2 FQGNSA. Written as DNA, the CDR3 is TGTGCCAGCAGACCAGGACAGAATAATTCACCCCTCCACTTT. Amino acid sequence: CASRPGQNNSPLHF.

The chain recombines TRBV15 with TRBJ2-2; TRBD2 matches at 11 bases. Germline V gene lookup returns CDR1 LNHNV and CDR2 YYDKDF (reference sequence). The CDR3 has 17 amino acids. The J segment lost 5 bases and the V segment lost 4 bases, leaving 9 bases of the junction unmatched. The CDR3 coding sequence is TGTGCCACCAGCACTCCCCCACTAGCGGGAGTTACCGGGGAGCTGTTTTTT. It translates to CATSTPPLAGVTGELFF.

The DNA of the CDR3 is TGTGCTAGTGGTTCCGGACAGCTCCAAGAGACCCAGTACTTC. Its translation: CASGSGQLQETQYF. The chain joins TRBV12-5 to TRBJ2-5; D possibly corresponds to TRBD1 (6 bases). The V gene's germline CDR1 is LGHNT and CDR2 FRNRAP. The V gene lost 4 bases and the J gene lost 1 base, with 10 bases spanning the gap. The CDR3 length is 14 residues.

This chain joins TRBV20-1 and TRBJ2-7, with D uncertain. Between the trimmed V and J ends, which lost 6 bases and 3 bases, there was a span of 3 bases. CDR3 size: 9 residues. Germline V lookup: CDR1 DFQATT, CDR2 SNEGSKA (reference sequence). The DNA of the CDR3 is TGCAGTGCCAACTACGAGCAGTACTTC. It yields the protein CSANYEQYF.

The chain uses TRBV19 and TRBJ2-2; unclear D gene. The V gene's germline CDR1 is LNHDA and CDR2 SQIVND (reference sequence). The CDR3 loop spans 14 amino acids. V lost 5 bases and J lost 1, with 8 bases in between. The CDR3 region has the DNA TGTGCCAGTAGTTCTAACAGGAACACCGGGGAGCTGTTTTTT. Protein product: CASSSNRNTGELFF.

The gene calls are TRBV28 and TRBJ1-1; D remains ambiguous. Trimming pared 2 bases from V and 12 bases from J, leaving 13 bases between. The CDR3 has 12 amino acids. Germline V gene data show CDR1 as MDHEN and CDR2 as SYDVKM. The CDR3 region is CASSLLEQSTFF. The CDR3 DNA reads as TGTGCCAGCAGTTTACTGGAACAGAGTACTTTCTTT.

This clone has a single count. The chain uses TRBV7-9 and TRBJ2-3; 11 bases are shared with TRBD2. V trimming: 5 bases; J trimming: 5 bases; junction bases outside the gene matches: 15. This CDR3 contains 18 residues. Germline CDR1 SEHNR, CDR2 FQNEAQ (reference sequence). CDR3 coding DNA: TGTGCCAGCAGCCCACGGTTGGCTAGCGGGGGGACCCAAGATACGCAGTATTTT. This translates into CASSPRLASGGTQDTQYF. The full variable domain, in which reference TRBV7-9 and TRBJ2-3 provide the parts outside the CDR3, is DTGVSQNPRHKITKRGQNVTFRCDPISEHNRLYWYRQTLGQGPEFLTYFQNEAQLEKSRLLSDRFSAERPKGSFSTLEIQRTEQGDSAMYLCASSPRLASGGTQDTQYFGPGTRLTVL.

The gene calls are TRBV6-5 and TRBJ1-4, with TRBD1 identical over 7 bases. This CDR3 spans 15 amino acids. Germline V gene lookup returns CDR1 MNHEY and CDR2 SVGAGI. Losses at the gene ends were 6 bases for V and 3 bases for J; bases not matched to a gene: 7. DNA of the CDR3: TGTGCCAGCAGCCCCAGACAGGGAGCTAATGAAAAACTGTTTTTT. Protein sequence: CASSPRQGANEKLFF.

The chain joins TRBV10-2 to TRBJ2-7; D possibly corresponds to TRBD1 (6 bases). CDR3 length: 13 residues. V was cut by 6 bases and J by 5 bases, with 14 bases left in between. The V gene's germline CDR1 is WSHSY and CDR2 SAAADI. CDR3 sequence (DNA): TGCGCCAGCAGACTGACTACAGGGCACGAGCAGTACTTC. Protein product: CASRLTTGHEQYF.

V gene TRBV5-5 combines with J gene TRBJ2-5, with 7 bases lining up with TRBD2. Trimming at V came to 4 bases and at J to 2 bases, leaving 8 bases not matched to a gene. Germline lookup yields CDR1 SGHKS and CDR2 YYEKEE (reference sequence). This CDR3 has 15 amino acids. This CDR3 reads CASSGDYLVQETQYF. For the CDR3, the DNA is TGTGCCAGCAGCGGGGACTACCTAGTACAAGAGACCCAGTACTTC.

To note about this clone: One junction end does not reproduce the germline sequence, and a read error may be involved. J is TRBJ2-4 and V is TRBV6-5, with 7 bases aligning to TRBD1. Per germline, CDR1 MNHEY and CDR2 SVGAGI. The CDR3 consists of 15 residues. The CDR3 region is CAETRQGSAKNSQYF. The CDR3 coding sequence is TGTGCCGAGACCCGACAGGGATCAGCCAAAAACAGTCAGTACTTC.

The J gene is TRBJ2-3, the V gene TRBV23-1, with 10 bases that match TRBD1. TRBV23-1 is an ORF, with its function uncertain. V shed 0 bases, J shed 3 bases, and the junction held 0 bases outside the gene matches. This CDR3 region has 15 residues. This CDR3 is CASSQSGQGTDTQYF. CDR3 coding DNA: TGCGCCAGCAGTCAATCGGGACAGGGGACAGATACGCAGTATTTT.

The gene calls are TRBV27 and TRBJ1-5; weak D call: TRBD1 (5 bases). Germline CDR1 MNHEY, CDR2 SMNVEV (reference sequence). The CDR3 length is 17 residues. V was shortened by 5 bases and J by 3 bases, with 20 bases between the two germline ends. This CDR3 reads CASSVNSPGLPNQPQHF. The CDR3 coding sequence is TGTGCCAGCAGTGTAAATTCACCGGGACTTCCCAATCAGCCCCAGCATTTT.

The chain employs TRBV27 and TRBJ1-2; 7 nucleotides align to TRBD1. Germline lookup yields CDR1 MNHEY and CDR2 SMNVEV (reference sequence). V gave up 5 bases and J gave up 4 bases; unmatched junction bases: 13. This CDR3 comprises 16 residues. This CDR3 reads CASSLRQGGWGYGYTF. CDR3 bases: TGTGCCAGCAGTCTGAGACAGGGCGGGTGGGGCTATGGCTACACCTTC.

The chain combines TRBV4-1 with TRBJ1-2; no reliable D call. The CDR3 sequence is 16 residues long. Germline-derived CDR1 and CDR2 are MGHRA and YSYEKL. Trimming pared 1 base from V and 5 bases from J, leaving 17 bases between. The CDR3 spells CASSQASDGRGYGYTF. In DNA form, the CDR3 reads TGCGCCAGCAGCCAAGCGTCGGACGGCCGAGGGTATGGCTACACCTTC.

This sequence joins TRBV19 and TRBJ2-5; tentatively, D is TRBD1 (6 bases). V gave up 5 bases and J gave up 0 bases, with 13 bases separating them. The CDR3 extends over 15 amino acids. Germline CDR1 LNHDA, CDR2 SQIVND (reference sequence). The CDR3 DNA reads as TGTGCCAGTAGTGTCGGACGGACAGACCAAGAGACCCAGTACTTC. Its protein is CASSVGRTDQETQYF.

This clone showed up just a few times. The gene calls are TRBV28 and TRBJ2-2; D is ambiguous. V lost 8 bases and J lost 7, with 8 bases in between. The germline V gene has CDR1 MDHEN and CDR2 SYDVKM. This CDR3 comprises 11 residues. The CDR3 reads CASGSGGELFF. CDR3 nucleotides: TGTGCCAGCGGTTCCGGCGGGGAGCTGTTTTTT.

The chain carries TRBV5-1 and TRBJ2-3, with a tentative D call TRBD1 (5 bases). The germline gives CDR1 SGHRS, CDR2 YFSETQ. The V and J ends lost 6 bases and 2 bases respectively, with 16 bases between them. CDR3 length equals 15 residues. The CDR3 coding sequence is TGCGCCAGCAACCAATTCCAGGGCTACACAGATACGCAGTATTTT. This codes for CASNQFQGYTDTQYF.

The chain uses TRBV6-5 and TRBJ2-3, with 11 bases identical to TRBD2. The CDR3 sequence is 14 residues long. Per germline, CDR1 MNHEY and CDR2 SVGAGI. V lost 6 bases, J lost 5 bases, and 4 bases stayed unmatched. The chain's CDR3 is CASSPGTSGDTQYF. CDR3 nucleotides: TGTGCCAGCAGCCCAGGGACTAGCGGAGATACGCAGTATTTT.